The 30 T cell receptor beta chains listed next were all sequenced from one sample in a study of T cells in Graves' hyperthyroidism and ophthalmopathy. Regions amplified from RNA transcripts were the TCR beta CDR3 regions. The HTBI primer set drove a first-round RT-PCR of the TCR CDR3. MiXCR was run by TCRdb on the multiplex PCR reads, yielding one entry per CDR3 protein. Here the sample spans 550,000 to 700,000 distinct CDR3 sequences, about 45% being singletons. Sequencing used peripheral blood or thyroid tissue (not recorded which). The receptors here all came from an adult woman with Graves' disease, either hyperthyroidism or ophthalmopathy (not recorded which).

The genes are TRBV28 and TRBJ2-7, with TRBD2 as a possible D gene (5 bases). The CDR3 covers 11 residues. The germline CDR1 and CDR2 sequences are MDHEN and SYDVKM. Deletions cut 8 bases from V and 7 bases from J, with 12 bases between. The CDR3 sequence: CASRLLGEQYF. The CDR3 nucleotides read TGTGCCAGCCGACTACTAGGGGAGCAGTACTTC. The complete variable domain, with remaining parts taken from reference TRBV28 and TRBJ2-7, reads DVKVTQSSRYLVKRTGEKVFLECVQDMDHENMFWYRQDPGLGLRLIYFSYDVKMKEKGDIPEGYSVSREKKERFSLILESASTNQTSMYLCASRLLGEQYFGPGTRLTVT.

The J gene is TRBJ2-5, the V gene TRBV29-1, with 7 bases lining up with TRBD1. V trimming: 0 bases; J trimming: 3 bases; junction bases outside the gene matches: 4. The CDR3 totals 14 residues. CDR1 and CDR2 (germline): SQVTM, ANQGSEA. The CDR3 coding sequence is TGCAGCGTTGAAGATTGGGGACAGAAAGAGACCCAGTACTTC. Its protein product is CSVEDWGQKETQYF.

J is TRBJ1-2 and V is TRBV9, with D tentatively TRBD1 (5 bases). The germline CDR1 and CDR2 sequences are SGDLS and YYNGEE. V was pared by 10 bases and J by 4 bases, with 17 bases between. The CDR3 has 13 residues. CDR3 amino acids: CAPPGTFLYGYTF. DNA of the CDR3: TGTGCCCCACCCGGGACGTTCCTCTATGGCTACACCTTC.

In its sample, this clonotype was seen many times. The V gene is TRBV4-1, the J gene TRBJ1-4; D is possibly TRBD1 (5 bases). Trimming stripped 5 bases from V and 3 bases from J, with 22 bases between. This CDR3 spans 18 amino acids. Germline loops: CDR1 MGHRA, CDR2 YSYEKL. The CDR3 is CASSGSSREASANEKLFF. The CDR3 DNA sequence: TGCGCCAGCAGCGGAAGTAGCAGGGAGGCTTCAGCTAATGAAAAACTGTTTTTT.

This clonotype was observed many times. V is TRBV7-2 and J is TRBJ2-7, with unresolved D. CDR1 and CDR2 (germline): SGHTA, FQGNSA. Trimming took off 5 bases at V and 1 base at J, with 12 bases between the two ends. The CDR3 runs to 14 residues. The CDR3 reads CASSLTANSYEQYF. DNA for the CDR3: TGTGCCAGCAGCCTCACCGCAAATTCCTACGAGCAGTACTTC. The full variable domain, its missing parts supplied by reference TRBV7-2 and TRBJ2-7, is GAGVSQSPSNKVTEKGKDVELRCDPISGHTALYWYRQSLGQGLEFLIYFQGNSAPDKSGLPSDRFSAERTGGSVSTLTIQRTQQEDSAVYLCASSLTANSYEQYFGPGTRLTVT.

The genes are TRBV29-1 and TRBJ1-5; the match to TRBD1 covers 7 bases. This CDR3 contains 16 residues. The trim removed 8 bases at V and 2 bases at J, leaving 15 bases unmatched. Germline CDR1 reads SQVTM; CDR2 reads ANQGSEA. CDR3 bases: TGCAGCCTTATGACAGGGCCAGCCCGGGGCAATCAGCCCCAGCATTTT. It codes for CSLMTGPARGNQPQHF.

This clonotype appeared many times. The chain uses TRBV2 and TRBJ2-7; no firm D call. V was clipped by 6 bases and J by 2 bases, with 5 bases between them. The CDR3 contains 11 residues. Germline assignment: CDR1 SNHLY and CDR2 FYNNEI. The CDR3 region is CASSETYEQYF. The CDR3 region has the DNA TGTGCCAGCAGCGAAACCTACGAGCAGTACTTC.

This sequence joins TRBV6-5 and TRBJ1-2; D is undetermined. V lost 0 bases and J lost 1, with 9 bases in between. The CDR3 has 15 residues. Germline loops: CDR1 MNHEY, CDR2 SVGAGI. CDR3 DNA sequence: TGTGCCAGCAGTTACTCATCGACACTTAACTATGGCTACACCTTC. Amino acids: CASSYSSTLNYGYTF.

V gene TRBV20-1 combines with J gene TRBJ1-1; maybe TRBD1 (6 bases). The CDR3 sequence is 17 residues long. V was cut by 6 bases and J by 4 bases, with 27 bases left in between. Germline CDR1 is DFQATT and CDR2 is SNEGSKA (reference sequence). The CDR3 spells CSANSQGLRGAVTEAFF. CDR3 sequence (DNA): TGCAGTGCGAACTCACAGGGACTCCGGGGGGCCGTCACTGAAGCTTTCTTT.

The chain has TRBV7-8 and TRBJ1-1; TRBD1 matches 8 bases. Germline CDR1 SGHVS, CDR2 FQNEAQ. Losses at the gene ends were 3 bases for V and 1 base for J; bases not matched to a gene: 4. This CDR3 has 15 amino acids. The CDR3 here is CASSFSGGPNTEAFF. The CDR3 DNA sequence: TGTGCCAGCAGCTTCTCAGGGGGCCCGAACACTGAAGCTTTCTTT.

This clonotype was counted between two and nine times. The chain joins TRBV7-6 to TRBJ2-2, with 12 bases matching TRBD2. From germline, CDR1 is SGHVS and CDR2 FNYEAQ. The CDR3 runs to 15 residues. After removal of 5 bases from V and 11 bases from J, the junction contained 9 bases not matched to a gene. This CDR3 reads CASSARTSGIGELFF. The CDR3 bases are TGTGCCAGCAGCGCCCGGACTAGCGGGATCGGCGAGCTGTTTTTT.

This chain joins TRBV24-1 and TRBJ2-5, with 10 bases that match TRBD2. V trimming: 2 bases; J trimming: 5 bases; junction bases outside the gene matches: 4. Germline V CDR1 and CDR2: KGHDR, SFDVKD. The CDR3 sequence is 15 residues long. In DNA, the CDR3 is TGTGCCACCAGTGATTGGACTAGCGGAGGGGAGACCCAGTACTTC. This sequence encodes CATSDWTSGGETQYF.

This clonotype was observed many times. The V gene is TRBV7-2, the J gene TRBJ2-5; 8 positions agree with TRBD2. V dropped 6 bases and J dropped 0; count of bases not matched to a gene: 9. Germline V CDR1 and CDR2: SGHTA, FQGNSA. This CDR3 region has 16 residues. CDR3 DNA: TGTGCCAGCAGGGGAATAGCGGGAATACACCAAGAGACCCAGTACTTC. Amino acids: CASRGIAGIHQETQYF.

This clonotype occurred many times. The chain has TRBV15 and TRBJ1-5, with D maybe TRBD1 (5 bases). This CDR3 is built from 15 residues. Germline V CDR1 and CDR2: LNHNV, YYDKDF (reference sequence). Trimming pared 8 bases from V and 7 bases from J, leaving 21 bases between. This CDR3 reads CATAATRIRVQPQHF. The CDR3 DNA is TGTGCCACCGCCGCGACACGAATCAGGGTCCAGCCCCAGCATTTT. The variable domain in full, with the rest retrieved from reference TRBV15 and TRBJ1-5, is DAMVIQNPRYQVTQFGKPVTLSCSQTLNHNVMYWYQQKSSQAPKLLFHYYDKDFNNEADTPDNFQSRRPNTSFCFLDIRSPGLGDTAMYLCATAATRIRVQPQHFGDGTRLSIL.

This sequence joins TRBV20-1 and TRBJ1-4; the match to TRBD1 covers 7 bases. The CDR3 runs 14 residues. CDR1 and CDR2 from the germline V gene are DFQATT and SNEGSKA (reference sequence). V shed 4 bases and J 6 bases; nucleotides not matched to a gene: 8. This CDR3 reads CSAIGDRADEKLFF. The CDR3 DNA sequence: TGCAGTGCTATTGGCGACAGGGCGGATGAAAAACTGTTTTTT.

This clonotype has at least ten counts. Here the CDR3 reads CASSLEDRPHEQYF. CDR3 nucleotide sequence: TGTGCCAGCAGCTTAGAGGACCGTCCCCACGAGCAGTACTTC. This rearrangement joins TRBV7-2 to TRBJ2-7; D remains unclear. The CDR3 contains 14 residues. Per germline, CDR1 SGHTA and CDR2 FQGNSA. The V gene lost 1 base and the J gene lost 5 bases, with 12 bases spanning the gap.

This clonotype was observed a handful of times. The rearrangement links TRBV7-3 to TRBJ2-5; perhaps TRBD1 as D (5 bases). The germline V gene has CDR1 SGHTA and CDR2 FQGTGA. This CDR3 spans 13 amino acids. V was shortened by 5 bases and J by 9 bases, with 16 bases between the two germline ends. The CDR3 is CASSQGRDQPQYF. CDR3 in DNA: TGTGCCAGCAGCCAAGGCAGGGATCAGCCCCAGTACTTC. The full variable domain, completed using reference TRBV7-3 and TRBJ2-5, is GAGVSQTPSNKVTEKGKYVELRCDPISGHTALYWYRQSLGQGPEFLIYFQGTGAADDSGLPNDRFFAVRPEGSVSTLKIQRTERGDSAVYLCASSQGRDQPQYFGPGTRLLVL.

This chain joins TRBV29-1 and TRBJ1-2; a possible D gene is TRBD1 (5 bases). CDR3 length: 14 amino acids. V was trimmed by 1 base and J by 4 bases, leaving 13 bases between them. CDR1 is SQVTM, CDR2 ANQGSEA, per germline. DNA for the CDR3: TGCAGCGTTGAAGTGCTAGGGGAAGGCTATGGCTACACCTTC. Translated: CSVEVLGEGYGYTF.

This clonotype was seen at least ten times. The CDR3 loop is CASSELFNSPLHF. The DNA of the CDR3 is TGTGCCAGCAGTGAATTGTTTAATTCACCCCTCCACTTT. This chain joins TRBV25-1 and TRBJ1-6; D is undetermined. The CDR3 extends over 13 amino acids. V was shortened by 1 base and J by 6 bases, with 4 bases between the two germline ends. Germline V gene lookup returns CDR1 MGHDK and CDR2 SYGVNS.

As regards this clonotype: This clone may be a read error of a much larger clone one base away. The chain uses TRBV6-5 and TRBJ2-6; no definite D call. This CDR3 is 13 amino acids long. The germline gives CDR1 MNHEY, CDR2 SVGAGI. DNA for the CDR3: TGTGCCAGCAGACGAGCTAGGGCCAACGTCCCGACTTTC. It translates to CASRRARANVPTF.

The chain employs TRBV5-1 and TRBJ1-3; 7 bases match TRBD1. Looked up from germline, CDR1 is SGHRS and CDR2 is YFSETQ. This CDR3 spans 15 amino acids. With 4 bases clipped from V and 2 bases from J, the junction kept 6 bases outside the gene matches. CDR3 in amino acids: CASSTGTAAGNTIYF. In nucleotides, the CDR3 is TGCGCCAGCAGCACCGGGACAGCCGCTGGAAACACCATATATTTT. The full variable domain, completed using reference TRBV5-1 and TRBJ1-3, is KAGVTQTPRYLIKTRGQQVTLSCSPISGHRSVSWYQQTPGQGLQFLFEYFSETQRNKGNFPGRFSGRQFSNSRSEMNVSTLELGDSALYLCASSTGTAAGNTIYFGEGSWLTVV.

J is TRBJ1-1 and V is TRBV7-8; TRBD1 matches at 7 bases. Germline CDR1 SGHVS, CDR2 FQNEAQ. The CDR3 totals 15 residues. The trim removed 6 bases at V and 0 bases at J, leaving 7 bases unmatched. Here the CDR3 reads CASRTQGGLNTEAFF. As DNA, the CDR3 is TGTGCCAGCAGAACGCAGGGGGGCCTGAACACTGAAGCTTTCTTT.

This clonotype was seen many times. The chain employs TRBV29-1 and TRBJ2-6; no clear D. Trimming stripped 1 base from V and 2 bases from J, with 3 bases between. Germline CDR1 and CDR2: SQVTM and ANQGSEA. This CDR3 contains 13 residues. The CDR3 nucleotides read TGCAGCGTTGAAGGGACTGGGGCCAACGTCCTGACTTTC. The encoded protein is CSVEGTGANVLTF.

This clonotype occurred a few times. V is TRBV7-9 and J is TRBJ1-1, with 8 bases that match TRBD1. The CDR3 is 13 amino acids. V lost 2 bases, J lost 10 bases, and 6 bases stayed unmatched. CDR1 SEHNR and CDR2 FQNEAQ come from the germline V gene (reference sequence). This chain's CDR3 is CASSLTLRGPAFF. As DNA, the CDR3 is TGTGCCAGCAGCTTAACACTCAGGGGGCCAGCTTTCTTT.

This clonotype was detected many times. This chain uses TRBV20-1 with TRBJ2-7; the D gene is possibly TRBD2 (6 bases). The CDR3 is made up of 14 amino acids. Germline lookup yields CDR1 DFQATT and CDR2 SNEGSKA (reference sequence). Trimming took off 0 bases at V and 4 bases at J, with 13 bases between the two ends. CDR3 sequence reads: CSAREGGLGYEQYF. CDR3 coding DNA: TGCAGTGCTAGAGAGGGGGGACTGGGGTACGAGCAGTACTTC.

This clonotype was found many times. The chain joins TRBV7-6 to TRBJ1-5, with a tentative D call TRBD1 (5 bases). Germline lookup yields CDR1 SGHVS and CDR2 FNYEAQ. This CDR3 comprises 15 residues. Trimming stripped 1 base from V and 0 bases from J, with 7 bases between. The CDR3, as DNA: TGTGCCAGCAGCTTAGGGGACCCTAGCAATCAGCCCCAGCATTTT. It is translated as CASSLGDPSNQPQHF.

This chain links TRBV19 with TRBJ1-5; 7 positions agree with TRBD1. Losses at the gene ends were 4 bases for V and 4 bases for J; bases not matched to a gene: 10. The CDR3 spans 16 residues. Germline-derived CDR1 and CDR2 are LNHDA and SQIVND (reference sequence). CDR3 amino acids: CASSREEGANNQPQHF. In DNA, the CDR3 is TGTGCCAGTAGTAGGGAGGAGGGGGCGAATAATCAGCCCCAGCATTTT.

This clonotype was counted many times. The CDR3: CASSLGINTEAFF. In DNA, the CDR3 is TGTGCCAGCAGTTTGGGGATAAACACTGAAGCTTTCTTT. The rearrangement links TRBV12-3 or TRBV12-4 to TRBJ1-1; D not certain. The CDR3 is 13 residues long. Trimming removed 3 bases from V and 2 bases from J, with 7 bases in between.

The chain carries TRBV7-8 and TRBJ2-5; 9 nucleotides align to TRBD1. Germline trimming cut 5 bases from V and 5 bases from J; bases unmatched to any gene: 9. The CDR3 loop spans 15 amino acids. Germline loops: CDR1 SGHVS, CDR2 FQNEAQ. Here the CDR3 DNA reads TGTGCCAGCAGCCCGACAGGGGGTGGTGTCGAGACCCAGTACTTC. It codes for CASSPTGGGVETQYF.

V is TRBV24-1 and J is TRBJ2-5, with TRBD1 identical over 12 bases. This CDR3 has 16 residues. CDR1 KGHDR and CDR2 SFDVKD come from the germline V gene. V lost 3 bases, J lost 5 bases, and 6 bases stayed unmatched. The CDR3: CATSDPGQGARETQYF. The CDR3 nucleotides read TGTGCCACCAGTGATCCGGGACAGGGGGCTAGGGAGACCCAGTACTTC.